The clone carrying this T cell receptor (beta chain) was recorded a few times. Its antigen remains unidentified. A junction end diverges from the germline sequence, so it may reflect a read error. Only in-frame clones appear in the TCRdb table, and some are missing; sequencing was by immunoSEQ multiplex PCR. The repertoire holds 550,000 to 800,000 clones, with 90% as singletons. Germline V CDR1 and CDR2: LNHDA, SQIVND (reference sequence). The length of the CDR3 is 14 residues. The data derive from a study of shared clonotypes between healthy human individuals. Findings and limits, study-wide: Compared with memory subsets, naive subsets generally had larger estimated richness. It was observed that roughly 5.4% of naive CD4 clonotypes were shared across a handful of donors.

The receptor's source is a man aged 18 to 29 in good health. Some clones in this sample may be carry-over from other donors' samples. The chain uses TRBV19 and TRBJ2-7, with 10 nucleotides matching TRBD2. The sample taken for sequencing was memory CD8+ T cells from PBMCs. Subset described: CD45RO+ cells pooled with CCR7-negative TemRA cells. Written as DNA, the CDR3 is TGTGCCAGTAGGATAGCGGGAGGTATCTCCGAGCAGTACTTC. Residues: CASRIAGGISEQYF.